Listed below are T cell receptor beta chains from one sample, sequenced in a study of blood T cells in healthy people across ages. A single record per CDR3 protein comes from TCRdb applying MiXCR to the 5' RACE reads. The data contain around 1,700,000 distinct CDR3 sequences, 28% of them singletons. The specimen sequenced was blood. These receptors originate from a woman in her twenties or thirties in good health. The CDR3 runs from the conserved cysteine through the conserved F or W. D genes are given only for firm matches. Expanded clones are given a class, and other clones once, few, many or no size at all.

>NA|TRBV5-1|TRBJ2-5|many
TGCGCCAGCAGCTTGACTAGCAATCTACAAGAGACCCAGTACTTC
CASSLTSNLQETQYF
>NA|TRBV7-2|TRBJ2-7|few
TGTGCCAGCAGCCCTCGACGCTACAGGGAGGGGAGTTACGAGCAGTACTTC
CASSPRRYREGSYEQYF
>TRBD2|TRBV6-6|TRBJ2-7|few
TGTGCCAGCAGAACGAGCGGGGCCGGAGGCCACGAGCAGTACTTC
CASRTSGAGGHEQYF
>TRBD1|TRBV7-6|TRBJ2-7|many
TGTGCCAGCAGCAAGACAGGGGAAGGGTACGAGCAGTACTTC
CASSKTGEGYEQYF
>TRBD1|TRBV7-9|TRBJ2-1|NA
TGTGCCAGCAGCTTAAGATCCGGGACAGGGCCTTACAATGAGCAGTTCTTC
CASSLRSGTGPYNEQFF
>TRBD1|TRBV20-1|TRBJ2-1|many
TGCAGTGCGCAGGGGGAATCCCCCTACAATGAGCAGTTCTTC
CSAQGESPYNEQFF
>NA|TRBV7-2|TRBJ2-6|NA
TGTGCCAGCAGCTTTATGGGGAGCAGGTCCGGGGCCAACGTCCTGACTTTC
CASSFMGSRSGANVLTF
>NA|TRBV9|TRBJ2-1|many
TGTGCCAGCAGCGTAGAGGGATGGGCCCGCTCGGGGGATGAGCAGTTCTTC
CASSVEGWARSGDEQFF
>TRBD1|TRBV5-1|TRBJ1-1|NA
TGCGCCAGCAGCTTGGCCAGGGGACAGGGGAACACTGAAGCTTTCTTT
CASSLARGQGNTEAFF
>NA|TRBV21-1|TRBJ2-1|NA
TGTGCCAGCAGCAAAGCCGGCGGGGACAATGAGCAGTTCTTC
CASSKAGGDNEQFF
>NA|TRBV20-1|TRBJ2-1|NA
TGCAGTGCTAGAGGCCGCCGTAGGGGGAGGGCCGAATTCCATGAGCAGTTCTTC
CSARGRRRGRAEFHEQFF
>NA|TRBV7-9|TRBJ2-5|NA
TGTGCCAGCAGCTGGGACGAAGTGACCCAGTACTTC
CASSWDEVTQYF
>NA|TRBV5-1|TRBJ2-1|NA
TGCGCCAGCAGCCTGTCCGGGAACCGACATAATGAGCAGTTCTTC
CASSLSGNRHNEQFF
>NA|TRBV6-1|TRBJ1-6|NA
TGTGCCAGCAGTGTAGGAGGCGTGCCCCTCCACTTT
CASSVGGVPLHF
>TRBD2|TRBV3-1|TRBJ2-1|few
TGTGCCAGCAGCCAAGGGACTAGCGGGGGGGCCGTTGAGCAGTTCTTC
CASSQGTSGGAVEQFF
>TRBD2|TRBV7-2|TRBJ2-5|NA
TGTGCCAGCAGCTTAGGGGTGTGGCTAGCGGGGCTAGAGACCCAGTACTTC
CASSLGVWLAGLETQYF
>NA|TRBV29-1|TRBJ2-1|many
TGCAGCGTTGACAGGTACAATGAGCAGTTCTTC
CSVDRYNEQFF
>NA|TRBV2|TRBJ2-1|NA
TGTGCCAGCAGGGAGGACAGTTCCTGCAATGAGCAGTTCTTC
CASREDSSCNEQFF
>TRBD1|TRBV5-6|TRBJ2-7|NA
TGTGCCAGCAGCTGGGGACAGGTCCTCAGGGACGAGCAGTACTTC
CASSWGQVLRDEQYF
>NA|TRBV7-9|TRBJ2-5|NA
TGTGCCAGCAGCCCCCACCGCGAGGAGACCCAGTACTTC
CASSPHREETQYF
>TRBD2|TRBV2|TRBJ2-7|NA
TGTGCCAGCAGTGAAAATGGGCCCCGTAGCGGGGGTTCCTACGAGCAGTACTTC
CASSENGPRSGGSYEQYF
>TRBD2|TRBV11-2|TRBJ2-3|NA
TGTGCCAGCAGCGGAAAGACTAGCGGGAGGGTCGGGAGGCGATTTACAGATACGCAGTATTTT
CASSGKTSGRVGRRFTDTQYF
>NA|TRBV30|TRBJ2-6|NA
TGTGCCGCTAGACCTGGGGCCAACGTCCTGACTTTC
CAARPGANVLTF
>TRBD2|TRBV7-2|TRBJ2-1|few
TGTGCCAGCAGCTCGGGAGCGGGGGGCTGGCAGTTCTTC
CASSSGAGGWQFF
>TRBD1|TRBV2|TRBJ2-2|NA
TGTGTCAGCAGGGCAGGGGGACCAGGCACCGGGGAGCTGTTTTTT
CVSRAGGPGTGELFF
>NA|TRBV20-1|TRBJ2-1|NA
TGCAGTGCGGGACGGGACTTGGGTATGGATGAGCAGTTCTTC
CSAGRDLGMDEQFF
>TRBD2|TRBV12-5|TRBJ2-3|NA
TGTGCTAGTGGCCCCACTAGCGGGGTCGCAGATACGCAGTATTTT
CASGPTSGVADTQYF
>TRBD1|TRBV7-2|TRBJ1-1|many
TGTGCCAGCAGTCGGGACAGCCTGAACACTGAAGCTTTCTTT
CASSRDSLNTEAFF
>NA|TRBV5-1|TRBJ1-4|NA
TGCGCCAGCGGCTTGGGACCGAACAATGAAAAACTGTTTTTT
CASGLGPNNEKLFF
>TRBD2|TRBV7-2|TRBJ2-1|few
TGTGCCAGCAGCCCCGGAGTAGCGGGCTCGCAGTTCTTC
CASSPGVAGSQFF
>NA|TRBV29-1|TRBJ2-7|few
TGCAGCGTCGACGGGGGGTACTTC
CSVDGGYF
>TRBD1|TRBV12-3/TRBV12-4|TRBJ2-1|NA
TGTGCCAGCAGCTGGACAGGGGACAATGAGCAGTTCTTC
CASSWTGDNEQFF
>TRBD2|TRBV2|TRBJ2-1|NA
TGTGCCAGCGGGGGGACTAGAGATGAGCAGTTCTTC
CASGGTRDEQFF
>TRBD2|TRBV7-6|TRBJ2-1|few
TGTGCCAGCAGCTTAGAATCGACCGGGACTAGTGTCGACAATGAGCAGTTCTTC
CASSLESTGTSVDNEQFF
>TRBD2|TRBV2|TRBJ2-3|NA
TGTGCCAGCAGGCCAAGACTAGCCTCAGATACGCAGTATTTT
CASRPRLASDTQYF
>NA|TRBV28|TRBJ2-3|NA
TGTGCCAGCAGCGCTAGTTTTCCAGATACGCAGTATTTT
CASSASFPDTQYF
>NA|TRBV2|TRBJ2-1|NA
TGTGCCAGCAGGGCGGATGTCCCGAATGAGCAGTTCTTC
CASRADVPNEQFF
>NA|TRBV21-1|TRBJ1-5|few
TGTGCCAGCAGCAAAGTTACCCTTAGTAAACCCCAGCATTTT
CASSKVTLSKPQHF
>NA|TRBV6-1|TRBJ1-6|NA
TGTGCCAGCAGTGCGATGAGCAGCTCCTATAATTCACCCCTCCACTTT
CASSAMSSSYNSPLHF
>NA|TRBV7-9|TRBJ2-4|NA
TGTGCCAGCTCGGGCTGGACTGACGTGGACATTCAGTACTTC
CASSGWTDVDIQYF
>NA|TRBV6-1|TRBJ2-3|many
TGTGCCAGCAGTGAGTCCATCTACCGGGATACGCAGTATTTT
CASSESIYRDTQYF
>NA|TRBV7-2|TRBJ1-1|NA
TGTGCCAGCAGCTTAGCGAATGTTGGGACTGAAGCTTTCTTT
CASSLANVGTEAFF
>NA|TRBV12-3/TRBV12-4|TRBJ2-1|many
TGTGCCAGCAAGACTCAGGGTAATGAGCAGTTCTTC
CASKTQGNEQFF
>TRBD1|TRBV6-5|TRBJ1-2|few
TGTGCCAGCAGCCCCGAGACAGGGTTGGGCTACACCTTC
CASSPETGLGYTF
>TRBD1|TRBV18|TRBJ1-4|few
TGTGCCAGCTCAATGGACAGGGTAGGAGAAAAACTGTTTTTT
CASSMDRVGEKLFF
>NA|TRBV5-1|TRBJ2-2|NA
TGCGCCAGCAGCTCTCCCGGGACAAGGAACACCGGGGAGCTGTTTTTT
CASSSPGTRNTGELFF
>NA|TRBV7-9|TRBJ2-5|few
TGTGCCAGCAGCTACCCCCTGGCGGACCAAGAGACCCAGTACTTC
CASSYPLADQETQYF
>NA|TRBV20-1|TRBJ2-1|NA
TGCAGTGCTAGCAACCGACGGGGGATGGATGAGCAGTTCTTC
CSASNRRGMDEQFF